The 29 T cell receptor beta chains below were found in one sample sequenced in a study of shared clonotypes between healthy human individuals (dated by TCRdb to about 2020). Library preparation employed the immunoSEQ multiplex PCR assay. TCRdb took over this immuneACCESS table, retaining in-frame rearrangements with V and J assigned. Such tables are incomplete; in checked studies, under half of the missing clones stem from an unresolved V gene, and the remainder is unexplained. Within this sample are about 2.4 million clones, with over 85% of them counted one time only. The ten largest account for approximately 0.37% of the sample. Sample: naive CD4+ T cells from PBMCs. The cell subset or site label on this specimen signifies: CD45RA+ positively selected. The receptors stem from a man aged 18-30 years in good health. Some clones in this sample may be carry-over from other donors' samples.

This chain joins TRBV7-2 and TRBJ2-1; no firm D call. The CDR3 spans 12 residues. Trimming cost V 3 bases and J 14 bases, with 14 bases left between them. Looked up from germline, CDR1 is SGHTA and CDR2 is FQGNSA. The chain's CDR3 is CASSFGSSAEFF. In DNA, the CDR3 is TGTGCCAGCAGCTTTGGCAGCTCCGCGGAGTTCTTC.

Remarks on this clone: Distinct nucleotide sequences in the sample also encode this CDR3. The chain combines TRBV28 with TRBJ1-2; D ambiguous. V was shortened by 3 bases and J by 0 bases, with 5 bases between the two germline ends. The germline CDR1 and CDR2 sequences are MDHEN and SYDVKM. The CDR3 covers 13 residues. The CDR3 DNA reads TGTGCCAGCAGTTTTGGAACTAACTATGGCTACACCTTC. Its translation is CASSFGTNYGYTF.

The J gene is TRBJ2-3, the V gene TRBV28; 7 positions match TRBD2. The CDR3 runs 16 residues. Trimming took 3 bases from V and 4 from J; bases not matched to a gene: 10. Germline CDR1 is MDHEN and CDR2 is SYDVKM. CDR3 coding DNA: TGTGCCAGCAGTTTCTTCGGCAGGGAGGGTTCAGATACGCAGTATTTT. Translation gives CASSFFGREGSDTQYF. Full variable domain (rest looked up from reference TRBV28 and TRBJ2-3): DVKVTQSSRYLVKRTGEKVFLECVQDMDHENMFWYRQDPGLGLRLIYFSYDVKMKEKGDIPEGYSVSREKKERFSLILESASTNQTSMYLCASSFFGREGSDTQYFGPGTRLTVL.

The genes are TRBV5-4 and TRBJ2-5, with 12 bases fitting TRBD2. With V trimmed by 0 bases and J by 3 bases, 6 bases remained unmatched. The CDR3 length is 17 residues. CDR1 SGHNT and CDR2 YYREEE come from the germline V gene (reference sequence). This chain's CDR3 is CASSLAKGLAGKETQYF. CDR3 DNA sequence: TGTGCCAGCAGCTTGGCCAAGGGACTAGCGGGCAAAGAGACCCAGTACTTC.

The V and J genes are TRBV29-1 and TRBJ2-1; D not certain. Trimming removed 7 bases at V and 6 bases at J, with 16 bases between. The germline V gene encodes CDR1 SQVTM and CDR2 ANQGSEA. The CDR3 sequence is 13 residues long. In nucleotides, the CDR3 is TGCAGCGGTCGCTATGAGTGGGCCAATGAGCAGTTCTTC. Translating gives CSGRYEWANEQFF.

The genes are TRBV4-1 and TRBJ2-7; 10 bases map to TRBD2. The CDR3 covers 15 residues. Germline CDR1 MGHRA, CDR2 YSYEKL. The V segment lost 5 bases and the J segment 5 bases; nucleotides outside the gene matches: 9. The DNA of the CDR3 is TGCGCCAGCAGCTTATTAGCGGGAGGAATCCACGAGCAGTACTTC. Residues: CASSLLAGGIHEQYF.

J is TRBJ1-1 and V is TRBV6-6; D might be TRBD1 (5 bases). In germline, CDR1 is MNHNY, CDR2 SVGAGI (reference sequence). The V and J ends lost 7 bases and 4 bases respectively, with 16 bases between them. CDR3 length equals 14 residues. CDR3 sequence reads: CASINGGGSTEAFF. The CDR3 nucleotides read TGTGCCAGCATTAACGGCGGGGGGAGCACTGAAGCTTTCTTT.

CDR3 sequence (DNA): TGTGCCAGCGGTGCAGGCTCCAATGAAAAACTGTTTTTT. This sequence encodes CASGAGSNEKLFF. V and J are TRBV21-1 and TRBJ1-4; TRBD1, the table's D call, lacks a check against the DNA. TRBV21-1 is a recognized pseudogene. The CDR3 has 13 amino acids.

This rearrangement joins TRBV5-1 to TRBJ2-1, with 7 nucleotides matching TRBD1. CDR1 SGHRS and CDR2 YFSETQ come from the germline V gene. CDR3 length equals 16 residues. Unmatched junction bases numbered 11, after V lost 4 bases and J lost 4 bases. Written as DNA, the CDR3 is TGCGCCAGCAGCCCGGGGACAGTACAATTGTACAATGAGCAGTTCTTC. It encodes CASSPGTVQLYNEQFF.

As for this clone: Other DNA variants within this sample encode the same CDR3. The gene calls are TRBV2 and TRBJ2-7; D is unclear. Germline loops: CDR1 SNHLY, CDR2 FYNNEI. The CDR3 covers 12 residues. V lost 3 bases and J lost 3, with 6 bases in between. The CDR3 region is CASSDGGYEQYF. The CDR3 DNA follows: TGTGCCAGCAGTGATGGTGGCTACGAGCAGTACTTC.

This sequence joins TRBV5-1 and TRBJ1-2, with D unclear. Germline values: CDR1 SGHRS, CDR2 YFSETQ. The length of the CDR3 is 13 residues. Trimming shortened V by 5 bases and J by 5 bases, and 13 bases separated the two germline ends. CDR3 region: CASRFQLEYGYTF. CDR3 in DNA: TGCGCCAGCAGATTTCAGTTGGAGTATGGCTACACCTTC.

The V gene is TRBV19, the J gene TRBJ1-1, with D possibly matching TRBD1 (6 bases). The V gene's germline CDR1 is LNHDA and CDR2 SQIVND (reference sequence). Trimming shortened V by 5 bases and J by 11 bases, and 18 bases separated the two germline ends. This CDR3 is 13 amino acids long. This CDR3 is CASSFRREGGAFF. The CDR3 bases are TGTGCCAGTAGTTTTCGCAGGGAGGGGGGGGCTTTCTTT.

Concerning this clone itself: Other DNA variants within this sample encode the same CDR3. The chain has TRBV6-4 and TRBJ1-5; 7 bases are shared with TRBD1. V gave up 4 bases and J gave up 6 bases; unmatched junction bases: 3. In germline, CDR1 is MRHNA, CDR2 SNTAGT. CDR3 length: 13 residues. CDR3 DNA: TGTGCCAGCAGTGGACAGGGCGGTCAGCCCCAGCATTTT. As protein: CASSGQGGQPQHF.

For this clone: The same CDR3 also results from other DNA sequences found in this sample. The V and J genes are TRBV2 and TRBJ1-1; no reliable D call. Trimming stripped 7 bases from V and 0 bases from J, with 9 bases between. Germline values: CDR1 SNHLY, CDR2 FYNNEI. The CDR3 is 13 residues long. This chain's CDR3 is CASNEGLNTEAFF. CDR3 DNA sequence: TGTGCCAGCAACGAGGGCCTGAACACTGAAGCTTTCTTT.

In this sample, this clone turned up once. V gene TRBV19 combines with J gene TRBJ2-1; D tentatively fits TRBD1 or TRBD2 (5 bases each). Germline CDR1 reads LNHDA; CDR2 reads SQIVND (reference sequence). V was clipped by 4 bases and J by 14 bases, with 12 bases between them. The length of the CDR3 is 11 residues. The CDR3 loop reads CASSTRGRKFF. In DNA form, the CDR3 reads TGTGCCAGTAGTACAAGGGGACGGAAGTTCTTC.

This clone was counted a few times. The CDR3: CASSPPEDRWSRLFF. CDR3 DNA sequence: TGTGCCAGCTCACCACCGGAGGACAGATGGAGTCGTCTGTTTTTT. The chain combines TRBV18 with TRBJ1-4; D perhaps matches TRBD1 (6 bases). Looked up from germline, CDR1 is KGHSH and CDR2 is LQKENI. The CDR3 contains 15 residues. The V end was cut by 0 bases, the J end by 14 bases, with 19 bases between.

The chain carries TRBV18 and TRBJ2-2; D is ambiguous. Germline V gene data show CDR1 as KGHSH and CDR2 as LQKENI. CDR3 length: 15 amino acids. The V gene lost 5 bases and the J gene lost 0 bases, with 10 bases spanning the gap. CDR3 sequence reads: CASSYGPSNTGELFF. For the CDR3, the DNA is TGTGCCAGCTCATATGGACCATCGAACACCGGGGAGCTGTTTTTT.

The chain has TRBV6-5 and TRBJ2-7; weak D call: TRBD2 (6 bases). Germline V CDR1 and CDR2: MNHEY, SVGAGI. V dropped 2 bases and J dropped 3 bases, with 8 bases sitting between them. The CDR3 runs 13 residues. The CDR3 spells CASSYAGNYEQYF. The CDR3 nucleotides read TGTGCCAGCAGTTACGCGGGAAACTACGAGCAGTACTTC.

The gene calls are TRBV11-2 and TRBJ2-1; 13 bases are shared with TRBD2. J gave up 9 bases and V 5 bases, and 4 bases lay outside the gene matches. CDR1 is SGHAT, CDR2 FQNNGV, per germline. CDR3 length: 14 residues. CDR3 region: CASSRTSGRPEQFF. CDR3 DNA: TGTGCCAGCAGCCGGACTAGCGGGAGACCTGAGCAGTTCTTC.

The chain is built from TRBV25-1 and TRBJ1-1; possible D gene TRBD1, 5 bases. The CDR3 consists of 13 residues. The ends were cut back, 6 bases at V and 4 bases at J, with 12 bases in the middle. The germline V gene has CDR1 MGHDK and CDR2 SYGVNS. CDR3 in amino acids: CASRGGYPTEAFF. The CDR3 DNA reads TGTGCCAGCAGGGGGGGATATCCCACTGAAGCTTTCTTT.

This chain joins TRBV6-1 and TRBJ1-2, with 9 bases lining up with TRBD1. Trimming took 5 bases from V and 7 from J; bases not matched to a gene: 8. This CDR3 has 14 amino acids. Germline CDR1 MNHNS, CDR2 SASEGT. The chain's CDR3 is CASSPWTGAIGYTF. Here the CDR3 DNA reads TGTGCCAGCAGTCCCTGGACAGGGGCAATTGGCTACACCTTC.

The CDR3 protein is CASSLLPQGNTEAFF. The DNA of the CDR3 is TGCGCCAGCAGCCTACTTCCCCAGGGGAACACTGAAGCTTTCTTT. The chain links TRBV5-1 to TRBJ1-1, with D possibly matching TRBD1 (5 bases). Germline loops: CDR1 SGHRS, CDR2 YFSETQ. Trimming took off 4 bases at V and 1 base at J, with 14 bases between the two ends. The CDR3 is 15 amino acids.

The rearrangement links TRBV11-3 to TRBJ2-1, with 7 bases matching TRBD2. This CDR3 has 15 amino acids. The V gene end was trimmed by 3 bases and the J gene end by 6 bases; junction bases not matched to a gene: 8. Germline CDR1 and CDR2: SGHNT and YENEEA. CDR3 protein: CASSLGLTPVNEQFF. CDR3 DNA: TGTGCCAGCAGCTTGGGACTAACCCCCGTCAATGAGCAGTTCTTC.

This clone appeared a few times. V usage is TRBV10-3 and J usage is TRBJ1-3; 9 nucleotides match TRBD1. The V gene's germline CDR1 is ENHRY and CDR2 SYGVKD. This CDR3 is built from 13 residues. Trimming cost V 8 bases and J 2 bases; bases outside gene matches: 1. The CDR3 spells CAIDRGTGNTIYF. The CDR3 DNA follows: TGTGCCATCGACAGGGGGACTGGAAACACCATATATTTT.

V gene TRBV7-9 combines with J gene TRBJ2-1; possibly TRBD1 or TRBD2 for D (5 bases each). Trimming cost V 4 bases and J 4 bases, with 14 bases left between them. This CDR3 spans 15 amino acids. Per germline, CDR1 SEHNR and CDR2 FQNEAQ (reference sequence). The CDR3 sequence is CASSYRDPAYNEQFF. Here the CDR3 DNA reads TGTGCCAGCAGCTACCGGGACCCAGCGTACAATGAGCAGTTCTTC. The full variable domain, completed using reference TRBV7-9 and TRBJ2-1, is DTGVSQNPRHKITKRGQNVTFRCDPISEHNRLYWYRQTLGQGPEFLTYFQNEAQLEKSRLLSDRFSAERPKGSFSTLEIQRTEQGDSAMYLCASSYRDPAYNEQFFGPGTRLTVL.

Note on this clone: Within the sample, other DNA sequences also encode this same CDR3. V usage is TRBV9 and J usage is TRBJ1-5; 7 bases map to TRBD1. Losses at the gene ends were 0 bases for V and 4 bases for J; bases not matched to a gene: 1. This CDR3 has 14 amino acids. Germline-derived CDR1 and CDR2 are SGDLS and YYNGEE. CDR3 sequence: CASSVAGGNQPQHF. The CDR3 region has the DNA TGTGCCAGCAGCGTAGCAGGGGGTAATCAGCCCCAGCATTTT.

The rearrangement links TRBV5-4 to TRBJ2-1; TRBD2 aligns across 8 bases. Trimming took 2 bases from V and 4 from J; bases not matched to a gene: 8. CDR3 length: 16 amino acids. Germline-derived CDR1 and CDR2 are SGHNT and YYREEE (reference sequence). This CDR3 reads CASSFGASGSYNEQFF. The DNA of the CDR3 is TGTGCCAGCAGCTTTGGCGCTAGCGGGTCGTACAATGAGCAGTTCTTC.

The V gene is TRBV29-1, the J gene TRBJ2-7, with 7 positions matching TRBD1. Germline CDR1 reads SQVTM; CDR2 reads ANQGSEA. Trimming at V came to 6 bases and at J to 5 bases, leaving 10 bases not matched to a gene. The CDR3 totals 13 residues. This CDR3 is CSVPGAGGNEQYF. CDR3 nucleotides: TGCAGCGTCCCTGGGGCAGGGGGTAACGAGCAGTACTTC.

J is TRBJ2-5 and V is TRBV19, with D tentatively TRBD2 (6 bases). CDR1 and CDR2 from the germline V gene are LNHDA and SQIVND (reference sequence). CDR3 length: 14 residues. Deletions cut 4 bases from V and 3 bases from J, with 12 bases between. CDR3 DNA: TGTGCCAGTAGTACTGAACTAGCAGAAGAGACCCAGTACTTC. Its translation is CASSTELAEETQYF.